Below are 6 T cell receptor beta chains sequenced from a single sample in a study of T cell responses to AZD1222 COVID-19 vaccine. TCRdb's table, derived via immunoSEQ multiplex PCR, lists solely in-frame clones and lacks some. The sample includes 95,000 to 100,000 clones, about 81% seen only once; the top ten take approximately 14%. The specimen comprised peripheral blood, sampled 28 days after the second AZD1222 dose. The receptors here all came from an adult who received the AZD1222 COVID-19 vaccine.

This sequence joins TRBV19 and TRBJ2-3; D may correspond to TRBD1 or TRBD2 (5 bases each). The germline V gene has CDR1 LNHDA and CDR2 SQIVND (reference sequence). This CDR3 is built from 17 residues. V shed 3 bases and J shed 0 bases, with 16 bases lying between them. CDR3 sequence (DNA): TGTGCCAGTAGTATCCTTCGGGGACCGGCTAGCACAGATACGCAGTATTTT. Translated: CASSILRGPASTDTQYF. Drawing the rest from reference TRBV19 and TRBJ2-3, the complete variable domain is DGGITQSPKYLFRKEGQNVTLSCEQNLNHDAMYWYRQDPGQGLRLIYYSQIVNDFQKGDIAEGYSVSREKKESFPLTVTSAQKNPTAFYLCASSILRGPASTDTQYFGPGTRLTVL.

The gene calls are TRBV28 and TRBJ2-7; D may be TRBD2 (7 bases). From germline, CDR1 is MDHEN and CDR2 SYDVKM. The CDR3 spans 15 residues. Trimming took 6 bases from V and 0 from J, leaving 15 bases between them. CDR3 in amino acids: CASSLWEGGSYEQYF. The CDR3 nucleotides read TGTGCCAGCAGCCTCTGGGAGGGGGGCTCCTACGAGCAGTACTTC.

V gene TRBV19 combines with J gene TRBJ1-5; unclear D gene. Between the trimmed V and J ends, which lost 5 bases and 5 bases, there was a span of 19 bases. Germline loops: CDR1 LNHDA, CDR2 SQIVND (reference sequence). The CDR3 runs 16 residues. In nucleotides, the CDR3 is TGTGCCAGTAGTTTGGAGCTGGTCAGGAGTTATCAGCCCCAGCATTTT. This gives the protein CASSLELVRSYQPQHF.

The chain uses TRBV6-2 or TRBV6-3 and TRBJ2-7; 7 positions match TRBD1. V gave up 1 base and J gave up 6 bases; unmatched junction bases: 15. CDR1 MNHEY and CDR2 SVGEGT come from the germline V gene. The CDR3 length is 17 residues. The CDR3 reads CASSYWRVNSPGGEQYF. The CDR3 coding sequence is TGTGCCAGCAGTTACTGGCGGGTAAACAGCCCAGGGGGCGAGCAGTACTTC.

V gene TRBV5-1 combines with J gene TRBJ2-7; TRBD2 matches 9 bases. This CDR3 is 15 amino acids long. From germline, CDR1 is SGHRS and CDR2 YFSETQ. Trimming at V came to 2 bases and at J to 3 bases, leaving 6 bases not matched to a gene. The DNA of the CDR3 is TGCGCCAGCAGCTTAGCTAGCGGGATAATCTACGAGCAGTACTTC. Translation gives CASSLASGIIYEQYF.

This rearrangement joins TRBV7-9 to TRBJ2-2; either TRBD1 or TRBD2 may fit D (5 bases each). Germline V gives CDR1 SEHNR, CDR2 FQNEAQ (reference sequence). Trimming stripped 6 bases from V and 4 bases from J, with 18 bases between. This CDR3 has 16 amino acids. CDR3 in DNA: TGTGCCAGCAGATCCCAGGGCGTCGGGGCCACCGGGGAGCTGTTTTTT. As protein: CASRSQGVGATGELFF.